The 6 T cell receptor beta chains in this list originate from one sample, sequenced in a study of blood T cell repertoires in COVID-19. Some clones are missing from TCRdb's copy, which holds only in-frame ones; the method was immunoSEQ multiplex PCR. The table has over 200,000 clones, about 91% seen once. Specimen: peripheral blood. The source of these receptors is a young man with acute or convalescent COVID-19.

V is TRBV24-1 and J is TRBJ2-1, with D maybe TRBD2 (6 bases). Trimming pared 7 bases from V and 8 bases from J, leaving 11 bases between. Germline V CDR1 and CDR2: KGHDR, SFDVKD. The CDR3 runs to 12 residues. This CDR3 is CATSRLGDEQFF. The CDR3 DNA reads TGTGCCACCAGCAGACTAGGCGATGAGCAGTTCTTC.

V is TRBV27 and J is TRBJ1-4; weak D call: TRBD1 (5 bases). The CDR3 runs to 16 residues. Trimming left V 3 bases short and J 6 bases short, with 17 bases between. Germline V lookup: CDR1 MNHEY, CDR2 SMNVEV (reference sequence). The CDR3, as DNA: TGTGCCAGCAGTTTTTCAGTGGACAAAAGGGATGAAAAACTGTTTTTT. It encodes CASSFSVDKRDEKLFF.

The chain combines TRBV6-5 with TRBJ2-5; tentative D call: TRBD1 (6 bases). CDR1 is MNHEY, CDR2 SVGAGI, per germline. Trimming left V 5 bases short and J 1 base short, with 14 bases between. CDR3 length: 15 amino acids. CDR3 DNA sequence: TGTGCCAGCAGTCCAAGGACAGTTCGCCAAGAGACCCAGTACTTC. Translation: CASSPRTVRQETQYF.

The CDR3: CASTPRVSQPQHF. CDR3 DNA sequence: TGTGCCAGTACCCCGAGGGTAAGTCAGCCCCAGCATTTT. The V call is TRBV19, the J call TRBJ1-5; D unclear. CDR1 is LNHDA, CDR2 SQIVND, per germline (reference sequence). V gave up 7 bases and J gave up 6 bases, with 13 bases separating them. The CDR3 is 13 amino acids.

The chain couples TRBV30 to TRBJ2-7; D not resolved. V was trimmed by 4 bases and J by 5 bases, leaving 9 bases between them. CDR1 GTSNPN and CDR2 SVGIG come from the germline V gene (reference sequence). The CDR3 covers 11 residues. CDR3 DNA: TGTGCCTGGACTCAGCGACACGAGCAGTACTTC. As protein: CAWTQRHEQYF.

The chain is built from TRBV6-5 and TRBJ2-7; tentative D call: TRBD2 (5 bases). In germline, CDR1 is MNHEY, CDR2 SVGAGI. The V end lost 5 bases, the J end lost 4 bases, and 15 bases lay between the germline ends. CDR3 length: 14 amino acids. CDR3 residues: CASSQLEVTYEQYF. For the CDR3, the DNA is TGTGCCAGCAGTCAACTAGAGGTGACGTACGAGCAGTACTTC.